The entry that follows covers one T cell receptor beta chain sequence. Its antigen is not identified. This table comes from immunoSEQ multiplex PCR, and its TCRdb copy is limited to in-frame clones, with some not included. The sample consists of around 300,000 clones, 88% of them appearing once. The CDR3 sequence is 14 residues long. The V and J ends lost 2 bases and 10 bases respectively, with 12 bases between them. Germline V gene sequence: CDR1 MNHGY, CDR2 SAAAGT. The data were taken from a study of cytomegalovirus exposure and HLA in healthy donors. Study information: The same platform used for the 600 to 750 first-cohort repertoires was also used for the 95 to 150 validation repertoires, as a later analysis reported. Whole-study results and caveats: Most TCR sequences proved rare, with some public TCRs found in many donors. The study listed roughly 160 cytomegalovirus-associated TCR beta chains.

The sample taken for sequencing was PBMCs. This TCR was recovered from a woman aged 18 to 35 in good health and CMV-seronegative. The chain links TRBV6-8 to TRBJ2-6; possibly TRBD1 for D (5 bases). The CDR3 loop reads CASSYQGASNVLTF. The DNA of the CDR3 is TGTGCCAGCAGTTACCAGGGTGCGTCAAACGTCCTGACTTTC.